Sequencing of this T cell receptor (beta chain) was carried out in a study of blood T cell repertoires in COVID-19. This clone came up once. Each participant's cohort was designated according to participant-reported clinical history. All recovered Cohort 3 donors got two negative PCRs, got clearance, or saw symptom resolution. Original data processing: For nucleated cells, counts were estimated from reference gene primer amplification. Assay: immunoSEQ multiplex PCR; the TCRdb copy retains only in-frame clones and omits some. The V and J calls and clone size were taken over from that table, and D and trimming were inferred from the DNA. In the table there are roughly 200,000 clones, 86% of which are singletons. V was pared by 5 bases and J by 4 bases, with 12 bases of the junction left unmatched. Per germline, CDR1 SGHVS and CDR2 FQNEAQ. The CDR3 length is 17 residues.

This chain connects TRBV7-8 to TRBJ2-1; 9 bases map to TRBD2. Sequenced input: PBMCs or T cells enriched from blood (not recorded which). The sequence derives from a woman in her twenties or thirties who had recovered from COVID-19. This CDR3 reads CASSTGGSGRRYNEQFF. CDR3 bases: TGTGCCAGCAGCACCGGGGGCAGCGGGAGGAGGTACAATGAGCAGTTCTTC.